There are a few counts of the clone carrying this T cell receptor (beta chain). This CDR3 region has 17 residues. Profiled with immunoSEQ multiplex PCR; TCRdb holds only in-frame clones, not every one. Of approximately 99,000 clones in the sample, about 83% were seen once. These data come from a study of blood T cell repertoires in COVID-19. V usage is TRBV21-1 and J usage is TRBJ1-2. TRBV21-1 corresponds to a pseudogene. Sequencing used peripheral blood. The receptor was derived from a woman between 70 and 85 years old with acute or convalescent COVID-19. Written as DNA, the CDR3 is TGTGCCAGCAGCAAAGAGCGGGAGAGAGAGGGAAAGGATGGCTACACCTTC. Translated: CASSKEREREGKDGYTF.